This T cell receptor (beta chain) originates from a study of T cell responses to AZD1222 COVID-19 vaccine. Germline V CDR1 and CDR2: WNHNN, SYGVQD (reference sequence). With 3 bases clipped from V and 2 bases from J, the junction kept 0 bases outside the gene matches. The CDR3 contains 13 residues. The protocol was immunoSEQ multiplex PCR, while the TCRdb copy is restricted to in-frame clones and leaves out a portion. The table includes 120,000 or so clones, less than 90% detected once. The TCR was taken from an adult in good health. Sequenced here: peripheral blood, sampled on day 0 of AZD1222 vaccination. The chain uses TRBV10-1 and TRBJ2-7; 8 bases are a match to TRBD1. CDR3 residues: CASSEQGAYEQYF. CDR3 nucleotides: TGCGCCAGCAGTGAACAGGGGGCCTACGAGCAGTACTTC.